This T cell receptor beta chain was recorded in a study of read filtering for tumor transcriptome and immune sequencing. About the research overall: Patients were approximately 17 male and around 13 female, mean age 65.9 years, range about 40 to 85. 8 patients were R-ISS I, about 16 were R-ISS II, about seven were R-ISS III. After DNase treatment, RNA was made into whole-transcriptome libraries. Per sample, TCR-region reads ranged about 4 to 11 million by IR-seq, roughly 80 to 1273 by RNA-seq.

This clonotype was seen more than once but under ten times. Molecular barcoded adaptors covering alpha/delta and beta/gamma chains were used on roughly 400 ng RNA. One entry per CDR3 protein, called by TCRdb with MiXCR from the reads. The sample lists around 130,000 distinct CDR3 sequences, 13% seen once, with more than 9.5% in the top ten. The CDR3 totals 13 residues. The germline CDR1 and CDR2 sequences are KGHSH and LQKENI. The germline V and J ends were trimmed by 2 bases and 7 bases, with 11 bases remaining between them. Sequenced: a population of CD138-negative cells sorted from bone marrow. The chain combines TRBV18 with TRBJ1-1; D remains unclear. The receptor's source is a donor at least 40 years old with multiple myeloma. The CDR3 protein is CASSPGSMYEAFF. In DNA form, the CDR3 reads TGTGCCAGCTCACCAGGGAGTATGTATGAAGCTTTCTTT.